These 16 T cell receptor beta chains originate from one sample sequenced in a study of blood T cell repertoires in COVID-19. Profiling relied on immunoSEQ multiplex PCR, and the TCRdb table lists in-frame clones only, not all of them. Here the sample spans about 170,000 clones, over 70% being singletons. Sequencing was performed on PBMCs or T cells enriched from blood (not recorded which). Every receptor here comes from a woman aged 50 to 60 in a cohort exposed to, infected with or recovered from COVID-19 (not recorded which).

The J gene is TRBJ2-3, the V gene TRBV7-3, with TRBD1 matching over 7 bases. The CDR3 covers 13 residues. V was clipped by 5 bases and J by 5 bases; unmatched bases: 4. Germline V gene data show CDR1 as SGHTA and CDR2 as FQGTGA. The CDR3: CASSPGDRDTQYF. In DNA form, the CDR3 reads TGTGCCAGCAGCCCCGGGGACAGAGATACGCAGTATTTT.

V usage is TRBV5-1 and J usage is TRBJ2-3; 12 bases are a match to TRBD2. The V segment lost 3 bases and the J segment 0 bases; nucleotides outside the gene matches: 2. Germline assignment: CDR1 SGHRS and CDR2 YFSETQ. CDR3 length: 16 amino acids. CDR3 sequence reads: CASSSGTSGSTDTQYF. In DNA, the CDR3 is TGCGCCAGCAGCTCCGGGACTAGCGGGAGCACAGATACGCAGTATTTT. The entire variable domain, with the rest obtained from reference TRBV5-1 and TRBJ2-3, is as follows: KAGVTQTPRYLIKTRGQQVTLSCSPISGHRSVSWYQQTPGQGLQFLFEYFSETQRNKGNFPGRFSGRQFSNSRSEMNVSTLELGDSALYLCASSSGTSGSTDTQYFGPGTRLTVL.

The V call is TRBV29-1, the J call TRBJ2-3, with D perhaps TRBD1 (6 bases). The V and J ends lost 3 bases and 1 base respectively, with 14 bases between them. There are 15 residues in the CDR3. Germline loops: CDR1 SQVTM, CDR2 ANQGSEA. CDR3 sequence: CSVETGAGGTDTQYF. The CDR3 bases are TGCAGCGTTGAGACAGGCGCTGGTGGCACAGATACGCAGTATTTT.

This clone was counted once. V and J are TRBV19 and TRBJ2-5, with D possibly TRBD1 on 5 matching bases. The CDR3 has 15 amino acids. V lost 1 base, J lost 1 base, and 10 bases lay in between. Germline-derived CDR1 and CDR2 are LNHDA and SQIVND (reference sequence). The CDR3 spells CASSIGQGGQETQYF. CDR3 coding DNA: TGTGCCAGTAGTATAGGGCAGGGTGGCCAAGAGACCCAGTACTTC.

The genes are TRBV4-3 and TRBJ2-3, with 8 bases that match TRBD2. V lost 6 bases, J lost 2 bases, and 7 bases stayed unmatched. The CDR3 consists of 15 residues. The germline V gene has CDR1 LGHNA and CDR2 YSLEER. CDR3 in DNA: TGCGCCAGCAGTTACGGGGGGGGTAACACAGATACGCAGTATTTT. This encodes CASSYGGGNTDTQYF.

The V and J genes are TRBV28 and TRBJ2-1; 7 bases align to TRBD2. V gave up 6 bases and J gave up 0 bases; unmatched junction bases: 5. Germline V gene sequence: CDR1 MDHEN, CDR2 SYDVKM. This CDR3 is 15 amino acids long. The chain's CDR3 is CASSPSGASYNEQFF. The CDR3 DNA reads TGTGCCAGCAGCCCAAGCGGGGCCTCCTACAATGAGCAGTTCTTC.

V is TRBV5-4 and J is TRBJ1-5; perhaps TRBD1 as D (6 bases). CDR1 SGHNT and CDR2 YYREEE come from the germline V gene (reference sequence). V shed 4 bases and J shed 3 bases, with 11 bases lying between them. The CDR3 spans 14 residues. The CDR3 here is CASSQGQNNQPQHF. CDR3 coding DNA: TGTGCCAGCAGCCAAGGACAGAACAATCAGCCCCAGCATTTT.

This chain connects TRBV11-2 to TRBJ2-7; 7 bases match TRBD1. J lost 7 bases, V lost 1 base, and 10 bases had no gene match. Germline V CDR1 and CDR2: SGHAT, FQNNGV. This CDR3 is 15 amino acids long. The DNA for the CDR3 is TGTGCCAGCAGCTTAGTTGGGACAGCCCTAGAAGAGCAGTACTTC. This codes for CASSLVGTALEEQYF.

V gene TRBV6-6 combines with J gene TRBJ1-4; 7 positions agree with TRBD1. V trimming: 5 bases; J trimming: 5 bases; junction bases outside the gene matches: 14. Germline CDR1 MNHNY, CDR2 SVGAGI (reference sequence). The CDR3 covers 17 residues. CDR3 protein: CASSQVGDPGQNEKLFF. The CDR3 DNA reads TGTGCCAGCAGTCAGGTGGGAGACCCGGGACAGAATGAAAAACTGTTTTTT.

This clone occurred once. This chain links TRBV28 with TRBJ2-7; 8 nucleotides align to TRBD2. Looked up from germline, CDR1 is MDHEN and CDR2 is SYDVKM. V lost 5 bases and J lost 0; bases outside the gene matches: 6. The CDR3 runs 15 residues. This chain's CDR3 is CASSPGGKRSYEQYF. CDR3 DNA sequence: TGTGCCAGCAGTCCGGGGGGGAAGCGCTCCTACGAGCAGTACTTC.

This chain links TRBV19 with TRBJ1-5; maybe TRBD1 (6 bases). This CDR3 comprises 15 residues. Between the trimmed V and J ends, which lost 7 bases and 4 bases, there was a span of 17 bases. Per germline, CDR1 LNHDA and CDR2 SQIVND (reference sequence). The CDR3 DNA reads TGTGCCAGTAACCTAGTTACAGGGTTAAATCAGCCCCAGCATTTT. Translation: CASNLVTGLNQPQHF.

The rearrangement uses TRBV11-1 and TRBJ2-6; D is ambiguous. Trimming removed 1 base at V and 0 bases at J, with 4 bases between. The CDR3 is made up of 15 amino acids. Germline-derived CDR1 and CDR2 are SGHAT and FQDESV (reference sequence). The CDR3 DNA reads as TGTGCCAGCAGCTTAGTCGGCTCTGGGGCCAACGTCCTGACTTTC. This translates into CASSLVGSGANVLTF.

This chain uses TRBV19 with TRBJ2-7; D is possibly TRBD1 (6 bases). CDR1 is LNHDA, CDR2 SQIVND, per germline (reference sequence). The CDR3 is 13 amino acids. V gave up 4 bases and J gave up 5 bases, with 12 bases separating them. CDR3 region: CASSTTGSHEQYF. CDR3 coding DNA: TGTGCCAGTAGTACTACAGGGTCCCACGAGCAGTACTTC. The whole variable domain, filled in from reference TRBV19 and TRBJ2-7, reads DGGITQSPKYLFRKEGQNVTLSCEQNLNHDAMYWYRQDPGQGLRLIYYSQIVNDFQKGDIAEGYSVSREKKESFPLTVTSAQKNPTAFYLCASSTTGSHEQYFGPGTRLTVT.

The chain uses TRBV6-4 and TRBJ2-1; 14 positions match TRBD2. Germline V lookup: CDR1 MRHNA, CDR2 SNTAGT. This CDR3 contains 14 residues. V lost 7 bases, J lost 9 bases, and 5 bases stayed unmatched. The CDR3 DNA sequence: TGTGCCAGCAATGGGACTAGCGGGAGAACTGAGCAGTTCTTC. Its protein is CASNGTSGRTEQFF.

The chain joins TRBV6-4 to TRBJ2-1; TRBD2 matches 9 bases. This CDR3 comprises 16 residues. The V and J ends lost 3 bases and 8 bases, in that order; junction bases with no gene match: 11. Germline assignment: CDR1 MRHNA and CDR2 SNTAGT. CDR3 coding DNA: TGTGCCAGCAGTGAATTTGGCGGGGGGGCGAGCTATGAGCAGTTCTTC. Translating it yields CASSEFGGGASYEQFF.

The chain joins TRBV15 to TRBJ2-2, with D perhaps matching TRBD1 (6 bases). The CDR3 consists of 15 residues. Germline values: CDR1 LNHNV, CDR2 YYDKDF (reference sequence). V lost 0 bases and J 5 bases, leaving 10 bases between the germline ends. The CDR3 coding sequence is TGTGCCACCAGCAGAGACAGGGGAGTTACCGGGGAGCTGTTTTTT. It codes for CATSRDRGVTGELFF.